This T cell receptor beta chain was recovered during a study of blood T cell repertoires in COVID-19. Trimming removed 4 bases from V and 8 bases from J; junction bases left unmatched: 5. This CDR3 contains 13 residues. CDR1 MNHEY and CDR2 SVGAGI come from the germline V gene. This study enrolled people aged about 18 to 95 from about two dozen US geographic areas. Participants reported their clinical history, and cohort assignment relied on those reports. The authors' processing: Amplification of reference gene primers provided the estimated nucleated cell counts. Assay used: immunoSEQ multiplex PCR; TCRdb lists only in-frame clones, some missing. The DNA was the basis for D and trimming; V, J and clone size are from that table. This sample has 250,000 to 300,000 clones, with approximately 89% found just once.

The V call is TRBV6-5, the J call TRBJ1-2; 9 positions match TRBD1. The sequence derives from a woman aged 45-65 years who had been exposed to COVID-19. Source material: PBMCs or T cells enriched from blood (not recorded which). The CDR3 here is CASSSIGQGGYTF. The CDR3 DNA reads TGTGCCAGCAGTTCGATAGGACAGGGGGGCTACACCTTC.